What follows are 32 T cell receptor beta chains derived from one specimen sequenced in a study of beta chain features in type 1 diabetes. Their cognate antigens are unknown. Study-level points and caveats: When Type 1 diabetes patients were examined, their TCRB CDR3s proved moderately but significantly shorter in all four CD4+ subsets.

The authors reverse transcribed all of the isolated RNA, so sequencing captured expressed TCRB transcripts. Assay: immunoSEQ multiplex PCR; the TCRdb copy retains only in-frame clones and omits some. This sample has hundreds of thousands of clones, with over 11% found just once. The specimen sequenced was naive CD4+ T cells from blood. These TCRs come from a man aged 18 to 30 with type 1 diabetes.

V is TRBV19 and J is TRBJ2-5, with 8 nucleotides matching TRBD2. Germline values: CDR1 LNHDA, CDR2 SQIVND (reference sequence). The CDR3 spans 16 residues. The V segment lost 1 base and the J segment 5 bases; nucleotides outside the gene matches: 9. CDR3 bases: TGTGCCAGTAGTATAGGCCCAGCGGGAGCGGGGGAGACCCAGTACTTC. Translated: CASSIGPAGAGETQYF. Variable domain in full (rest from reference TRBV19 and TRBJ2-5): DGGITQSPKYLFRKEGQNVTLSCEQNLNHDAMYWYRQDPGQGLRLIYYSQIVNDFQKGDIAEGYSVSREKKESFPLTVTSAQKNPTAFYLCASSIGPAGAGETQYFGPGTRLLVL.

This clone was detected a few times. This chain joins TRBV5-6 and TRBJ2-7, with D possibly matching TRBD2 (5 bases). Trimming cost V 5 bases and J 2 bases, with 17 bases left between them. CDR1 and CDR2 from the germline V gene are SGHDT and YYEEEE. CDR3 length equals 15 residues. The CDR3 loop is CASSRTTGYTYEQYF. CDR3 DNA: TGTGCCAGCAGTCGTACCACGGGGTACACCTACGAGCAGTACTTC.

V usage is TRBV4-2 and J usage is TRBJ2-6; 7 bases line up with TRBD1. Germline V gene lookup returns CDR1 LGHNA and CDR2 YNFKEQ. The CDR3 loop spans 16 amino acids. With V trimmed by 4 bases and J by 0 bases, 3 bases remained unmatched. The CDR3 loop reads CASSRDSPSGANVLTF. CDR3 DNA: TGTGCCAGCAGCCGGGACAGTCCCTCTGGGGCCAACGTCCTGACTTTC.

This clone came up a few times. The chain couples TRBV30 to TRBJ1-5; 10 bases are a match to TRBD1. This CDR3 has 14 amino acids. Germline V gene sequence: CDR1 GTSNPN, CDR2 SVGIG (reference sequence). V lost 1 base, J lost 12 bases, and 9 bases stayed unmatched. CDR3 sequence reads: CAWSAFTGTGVQHF. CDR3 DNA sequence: TGTGCCTGGAGTGCCTTTACCGGGACAGGGGTCCAGCATTTT.

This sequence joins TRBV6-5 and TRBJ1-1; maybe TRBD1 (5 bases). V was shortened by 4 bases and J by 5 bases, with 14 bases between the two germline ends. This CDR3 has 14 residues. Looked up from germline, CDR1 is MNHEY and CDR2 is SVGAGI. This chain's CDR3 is CASSWAGLATEAFF. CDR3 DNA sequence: TGTGCCAGCAGTTGGGCAGGGTTGGCGACTGAAGCTTTCTTT.

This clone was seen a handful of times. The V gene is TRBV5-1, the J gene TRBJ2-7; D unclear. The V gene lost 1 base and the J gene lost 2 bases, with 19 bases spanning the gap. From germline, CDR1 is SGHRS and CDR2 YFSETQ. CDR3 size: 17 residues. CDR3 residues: CASSLLPTRPIPYEQYF. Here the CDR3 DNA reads TGCGCCAGCAGCTTGCTTCCCACGAGACCAATCCCCTACGAGCAGTACTTC.

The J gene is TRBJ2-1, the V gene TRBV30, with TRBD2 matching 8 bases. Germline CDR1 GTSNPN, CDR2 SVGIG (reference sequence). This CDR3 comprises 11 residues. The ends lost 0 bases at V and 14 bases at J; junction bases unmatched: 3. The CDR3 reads CAWSVAGGEFF. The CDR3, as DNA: TGTGCCTGGAGTGTGGCGGGAGGCGAGTTCTTC.

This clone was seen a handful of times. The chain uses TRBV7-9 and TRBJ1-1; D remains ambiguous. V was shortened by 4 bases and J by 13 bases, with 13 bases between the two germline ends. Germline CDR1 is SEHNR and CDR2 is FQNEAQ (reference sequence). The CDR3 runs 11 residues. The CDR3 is CASSSPNVGFF. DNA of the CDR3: TGTGCCAGCAGCTCCCCTAACGTTGGTTTCTTT. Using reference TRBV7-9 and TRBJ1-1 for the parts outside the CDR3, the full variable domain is DTGVSQNPRHKITKRGQNVTFRCDPISEHNRLYWYRQTLGQGPEFLTYFQNEAQLEKSRLLSDRFSAERPKGSFSTLEIQRTEQGDSAMYLCASSSPNVGFFGQGTRLTVV.

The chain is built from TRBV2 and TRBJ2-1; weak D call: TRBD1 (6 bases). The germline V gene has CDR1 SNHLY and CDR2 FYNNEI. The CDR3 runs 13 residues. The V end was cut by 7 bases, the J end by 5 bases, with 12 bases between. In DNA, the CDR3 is TGTGCCAGCACTCCAGGGGTAAACAATGAGCAGTTCTTC. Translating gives CASTPGVNNEQFF.

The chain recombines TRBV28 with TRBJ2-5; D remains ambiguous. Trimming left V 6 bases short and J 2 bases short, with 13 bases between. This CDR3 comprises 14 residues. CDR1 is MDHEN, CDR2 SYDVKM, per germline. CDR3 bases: TGTGCCAGCAGGACCCGAGGCCGTCAAGAGACCCAGTACTTC. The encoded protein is CASRTRGRQETQYF.

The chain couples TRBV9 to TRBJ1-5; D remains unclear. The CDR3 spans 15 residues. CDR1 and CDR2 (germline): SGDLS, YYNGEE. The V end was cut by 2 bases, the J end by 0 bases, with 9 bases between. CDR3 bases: TGTGCCAGCAGCGTCGGCGGGTCTAGCAATCAGCCCCAGCATTTT. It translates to CASSVGGSSNQPQHF.

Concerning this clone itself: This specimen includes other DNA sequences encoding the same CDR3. The CDR3 loop reads CAWSGGFYEQYF. The CDR3 DNA follows: TGTGCCTGGAGTGGAGGTTTCTACGAGCAGTACTTC. The gene calls are TRBV30 and TRBJ2-7; D is unclear. CDR1 and CDR2 (germline): GTSNPN, SVGIG (reference sequence). CDR3 size: 12 residues. Trimming left V 1 base short and J 3 bases short, with 7 bases between.

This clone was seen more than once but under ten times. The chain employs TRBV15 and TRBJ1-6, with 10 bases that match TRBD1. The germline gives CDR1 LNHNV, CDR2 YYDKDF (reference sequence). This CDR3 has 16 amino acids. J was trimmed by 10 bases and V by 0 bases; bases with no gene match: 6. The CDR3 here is CATSREWDRGNSPLHF. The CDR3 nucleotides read TGTGCCACCAGCAGAGAGTGGGACAGGGGTAACTCACCCCTCCACTTT.

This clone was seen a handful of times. The CDR3 is CASSPQGGSYEQYF. The CDR3 DNA is TGTGCCAGCAGCCCCCAGGGAGGCTCCTACGAGCAGTACTTC. The gene calls are TRBV7-9 and TRBJ2-7; tentative D call: TRBD2 (6 bases). Trimming left V 5 bases short and J 0 bases short, with 11 bases between. Germline CDR1 SEHNR, CDR2 FQNEAQ (reference sequence). This CDR3 is 14 amino acids long. Supplemented by reference TRBV7-9 and TRBJ2-7, the full variable domain reads DTGVSQNPRHKITKRGQNVTFRCDPISEHNRLYWYRQTLGQGPEFLTYFQNEAQLEKSRLLSDRFSAERPKGSFSTLEIQRTEQGDSAMYLCASSPQGGSYEQYFGPGTRLTVT.

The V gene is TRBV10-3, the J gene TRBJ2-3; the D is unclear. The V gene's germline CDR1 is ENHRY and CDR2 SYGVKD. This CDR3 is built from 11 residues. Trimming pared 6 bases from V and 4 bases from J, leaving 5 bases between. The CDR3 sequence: CAIRSADTQYF. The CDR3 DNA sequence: TGTGCCATCAGGTCGGCAGATACGCAGTATTTT.

The CDR3 DNA sequence: TGTGCCAGCAGTTGGACAGGGGTTTTAAACACCGGGGAGCTGTTTTTT. Protein: CASSWTGVLNTGELFF. The rearrangement links TRBV27 to TRBJ2-2; 9 positions match TRBD1. V gave up 4 bases and J gave up 2 bases; unmatched junction bases: 5. Germline assignment: CDR1 MNHEY and CDR2 SMNVEV (reference sequence). The CDR3 consists of 16 residues.

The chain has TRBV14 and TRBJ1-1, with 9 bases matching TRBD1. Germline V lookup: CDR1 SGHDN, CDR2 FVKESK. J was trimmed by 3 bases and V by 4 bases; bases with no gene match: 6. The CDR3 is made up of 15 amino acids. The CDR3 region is CASSLGTGTYTEAFF. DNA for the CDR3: TGTGCCAGCAGCCTCGGGACAGGGACCTACACTGAAGCTTTCTTT. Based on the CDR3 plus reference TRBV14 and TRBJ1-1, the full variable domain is EAGVTQFPSHSVIEKGQTVTLRCDPISGHDNLYWYRRVMGKEIKFLLHFVKESKQDESGMPNNRFLAERTGGTYSTLKVQPAELEDSGVYFCASSLGTGTYTEAFFGQGTRLTVV.

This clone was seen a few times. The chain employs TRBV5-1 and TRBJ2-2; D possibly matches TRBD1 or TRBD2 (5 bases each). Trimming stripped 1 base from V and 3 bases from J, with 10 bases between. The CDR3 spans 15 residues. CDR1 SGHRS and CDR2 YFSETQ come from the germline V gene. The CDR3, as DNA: TGCGCCAGCAGCTTGAGGCAGGGAGACACCGGGGAGCTGTTTTTT. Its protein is CASSLRQGDTGELFF.

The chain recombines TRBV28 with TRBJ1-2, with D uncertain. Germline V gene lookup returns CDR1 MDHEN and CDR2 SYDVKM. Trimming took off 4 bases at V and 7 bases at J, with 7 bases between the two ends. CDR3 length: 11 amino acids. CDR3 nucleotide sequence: TGTGCCAGCAGTTCGGAGCTTGGCTACACCTTC. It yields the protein CASSSELGYTF.

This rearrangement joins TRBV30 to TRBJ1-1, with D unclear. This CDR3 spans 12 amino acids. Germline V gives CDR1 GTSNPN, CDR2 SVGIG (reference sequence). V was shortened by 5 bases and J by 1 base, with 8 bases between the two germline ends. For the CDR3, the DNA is TGTGCCTGGGGACGGGAGAACACTGAAGCTTTCTTT. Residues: CAWGRENTEAFF.

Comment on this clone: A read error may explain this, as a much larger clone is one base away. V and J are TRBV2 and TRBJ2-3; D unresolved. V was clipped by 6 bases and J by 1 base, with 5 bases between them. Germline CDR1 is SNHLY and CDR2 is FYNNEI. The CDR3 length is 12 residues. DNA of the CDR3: TGTGCCAGCAGCGGAGGCACAGATACGCAGTATTTT. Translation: CASSGGTDTQYF.

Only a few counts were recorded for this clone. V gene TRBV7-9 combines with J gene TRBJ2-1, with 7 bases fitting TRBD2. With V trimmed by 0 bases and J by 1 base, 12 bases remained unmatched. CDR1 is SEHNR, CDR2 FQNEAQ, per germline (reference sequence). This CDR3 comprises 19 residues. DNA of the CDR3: TGTGCCAGCAGCTTAGCGTGGCCGGGAGGTGGGAGATCCTACAATGAGCAGTTCTTC. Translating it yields CASSLAWPGGGRSYNEQFF.

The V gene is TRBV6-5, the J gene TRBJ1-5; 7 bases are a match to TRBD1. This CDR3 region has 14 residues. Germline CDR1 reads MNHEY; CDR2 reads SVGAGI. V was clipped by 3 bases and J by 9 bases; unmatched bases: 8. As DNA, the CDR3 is TGTGCCAGCAGTTATGGAGGGGGCATGGCGCCCCAGCATTTT. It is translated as CASSYGGGMAPQHF.

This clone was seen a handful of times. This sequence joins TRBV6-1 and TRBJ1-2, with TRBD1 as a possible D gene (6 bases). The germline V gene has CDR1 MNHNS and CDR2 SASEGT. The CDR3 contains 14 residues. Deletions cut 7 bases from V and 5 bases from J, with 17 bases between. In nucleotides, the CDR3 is TGTGCCAGCACCAAACAGGGAATTGGATATGGCTACACCTTC. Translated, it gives CASTKQGIGYGYTF.

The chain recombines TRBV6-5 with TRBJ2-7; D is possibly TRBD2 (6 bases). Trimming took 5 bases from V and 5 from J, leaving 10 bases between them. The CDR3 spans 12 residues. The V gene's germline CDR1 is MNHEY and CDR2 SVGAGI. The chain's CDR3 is CASSQRRDEQYF. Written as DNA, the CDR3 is TGTGCCAGCAGTCAACGGAGGGACGAGCAGTACTTC.

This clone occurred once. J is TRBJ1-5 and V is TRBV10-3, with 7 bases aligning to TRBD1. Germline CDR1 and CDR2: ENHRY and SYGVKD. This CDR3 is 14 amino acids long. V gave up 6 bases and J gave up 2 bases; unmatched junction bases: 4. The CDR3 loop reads CAIRSGQGNQPQHF. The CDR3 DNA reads TGTGCCATCAGATCAGGACAGGGCAATCAGCCCCAGCATTTT.

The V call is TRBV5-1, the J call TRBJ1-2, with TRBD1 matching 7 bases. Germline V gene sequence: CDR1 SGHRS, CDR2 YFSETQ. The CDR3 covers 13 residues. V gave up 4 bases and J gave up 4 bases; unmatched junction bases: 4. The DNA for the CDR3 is TGCGCCAGCAGCCAGGGACAGTCCTATGGCTACACCTTC. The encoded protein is CASSQGQSYGYTF.

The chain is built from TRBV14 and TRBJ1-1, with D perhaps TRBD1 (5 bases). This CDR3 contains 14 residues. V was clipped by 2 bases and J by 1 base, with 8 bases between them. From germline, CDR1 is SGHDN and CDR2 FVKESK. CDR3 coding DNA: TGTGCCAGCAGCCAACTAGGACAGAACACTGAAGCTTTCTTT. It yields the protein CASSQLGQNTEAFF.

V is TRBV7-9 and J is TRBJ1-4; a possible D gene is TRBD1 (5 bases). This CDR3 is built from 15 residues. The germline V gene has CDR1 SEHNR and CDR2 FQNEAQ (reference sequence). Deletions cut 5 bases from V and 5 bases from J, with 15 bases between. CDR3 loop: CASSPGPGNNEKLFF. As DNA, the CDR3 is TGTGCCAGCAGCCCAGGGCCGGGAAACAATGAAAAACTGTTTTTT. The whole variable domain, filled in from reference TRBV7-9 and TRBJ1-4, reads DTGVSQNPRHKITKRGQNVTFRCDPISEHNRLYWYRQTLGQGPEFLTYFQNEAQLEKSRLLSDRFSAERPKGSFSTLEIQRTEQGDSAMYLCASSPGPGNNEKLFFGSGTQLSVL.

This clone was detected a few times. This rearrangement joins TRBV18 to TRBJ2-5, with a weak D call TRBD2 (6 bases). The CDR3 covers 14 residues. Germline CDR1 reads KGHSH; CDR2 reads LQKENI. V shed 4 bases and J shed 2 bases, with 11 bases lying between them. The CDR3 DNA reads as TGTGCCAGCTCACGTTCCGGGACTCAAGAGACCCAGTACTTC. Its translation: CASSRSGTQETQYF.

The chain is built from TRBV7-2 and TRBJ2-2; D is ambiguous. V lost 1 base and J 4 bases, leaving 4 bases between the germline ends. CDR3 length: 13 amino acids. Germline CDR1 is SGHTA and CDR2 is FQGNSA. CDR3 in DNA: TGTGCCAGCAGCTTAGAGGCCACCGGGGAGCTGTTTTTT. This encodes CASSLEATGELFF.

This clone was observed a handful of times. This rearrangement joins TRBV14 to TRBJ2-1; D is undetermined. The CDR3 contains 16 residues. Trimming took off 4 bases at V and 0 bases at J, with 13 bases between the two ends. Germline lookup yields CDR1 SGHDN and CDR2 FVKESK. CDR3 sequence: CASSRLGRSSYNEQFF. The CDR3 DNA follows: TGTGCCAGCAGCCGTCTCGGGCGGAGCTCCTACAATGAGCAGTTCTTC.